The TCR beta chain described here comes from a study of beta chain features in type 1 diabetes. Across the whole study: Sorted cell examination encompassed 100 million to 110 million cells across all samples. Whole-study findings and limits: TCRB CDR3s from Type 1 diabetes patients were moderately but significantly shorter in all four CD4+ subsets. Reduced insertions and increased deletions marked VDJ junctions in type 1 diabetes patients.

Reverse transcribing all isolated RNA meant expressed TCRB transcripts were sequenced. Naive, central memory and regulatory T cell samples came to a mean of approximately 4 million reads. Here immunoSEQ multiplex PCR was the method, and the copy in TCRdb shows in-frame clones only, minus some. The data contain some 160,000 clones, approximately 8.7% of them singletons. The CDR3 has 15 amino acids. The V segment lost 0 bases and the J segment 7 bases; nucleotides outside the gene matches: 5. Germline CDR1 SGHRS, CDR2 YFSETQ. Comments on this clone: Its specificity is not known.

Sequenced input: central memory CD4+ T cells from blood. The TCR was taken from a woman between 25 and 40 years old with type 1 diabetes. J is TRBJ2-1 and V is TRBV5-1, with 9 positions matching TRBD2. The CDR3 DNA reads as TGCGCCAGCAGCTTGGTCCCTAGCGGGGAAAATGAGCAGTTCTTC. Protein product: CASSLVPSGENEQFF.